The clone carrying this T cell receptor beta chain was picked up a small number of times. In the original analysis: Reference gene primer amplification gave estimated nucleated cell counts. Some clones are missing from TCRdb's copy, which holds only in-frame ones; the method was immunoSEQ multiplex PCR. That table is the source of V, J and clone size, and D and trimming were worked out from the DNA. The profile shows roughly 230,000 clones, 80% to 85% of them singletons. This entry is derived from a study of blood T cell repertoires in COVID-19. For the study at large: Spain, Italy and the United States supplied samples that represented acute and convalescent COVID-19.

The CDR3 runs to 13 residues. CDR1 SGHTS and CDR2 YDEGEE come from the germline V gene. The V end was cut by 6 bases, the J end by 3 bases, with 10 bases between. This chain uses TRBV5-8 with TRBJ1-5, with unresolved D. The material sequenced was peripheral blood. The TCR sequence derives from a man in his fifties or sixties with active or convalescent COVID-19. The CDR3 DNA reads TGTGCCAGCAAAAACGACAACAATCAGCCCCAGCATTTT. This encodes CASKNDNNQPQHF.